These 24 T cell receptor beta chains originate from one sample sequenced in a study of cytomegalovirus exposure and HLA in healthy donors. The method was immunoSEQ multiplex PCR; TCRdb's version includes in-frame clones alone and lacks a portion of them. The sample has approximately 160,000 clones; roughly nine tenths are singletons. Sequencing was performed on PBMCs. Receptor source: a woman aged 18-35 years in good health and CMV-seropositive.

This chain connects TRBV2 to TRBJ2-7; D is unclear. CDR1 is SNHLY and CDR2 is FYNNEI in the germline V gene. CDR3 length: 15 residues. Trimming left V 6 bases short and J 0 bases short, with 15 bases between. This CDR3 is CASSPDNPSSYEQYF. Written as DNA, the CDR3 is TGTGCCAGCAGCCCCGATAACCCGAGCTCCTACGAGCAGTACTTC. The entire variable domain, with the rest obtained from reference TRBV2 and TRBJ2-7, is as follows: EPEVTQTPSHQVTQMGQEVILRCVPISNHLYFYWYRQILGQKVEFLVSFYNNEISEKSEIFDDQFSVERPDGSNFTLKIRSTKLEDSAMYFCASSPDNPSSYEQYFGPGTRLTVT.

V is TRBV6-5 and J is TRBJ2-7; D might be TRBD2 (6 bases). This CDR3 spans 12 amino acids. V lost 6 bases and J lost 7, with 13 bases in between. Germline V gene lookup returns CDR1 MNHEY and CDR2 SVGAGI. The CDR3: CASSAWGVEQYF. The CDR3 coding sequence is TGTGCCAGCAGCGCTTGGGGGGTTGAGCAGTACTTC.

The J gene is TRBJ2-5, the V gene TRBV27; TRBD1 aligns across 8 bases. V was clipped by 6 bases and J by 5 bases; unmatched bases: 11. Germline V gene lookup returns CDR1 MNHEY and CDR2 SMNVEV (reference sequence). This CDR3 contains 15 residues. CDR3 amino acids: CASSPKQGDVETQYF. In nucleotides, the CDR3 is TGTGCCAGCAGCCCTAAACAGGGGGATGTGGAGACCCAGTACTTC.

The V and J genes are TRBV5-1 and TRBJ2-2; 13 bases align to TRBD2. The V segment lost 4 bases and the J segment 6 bases; nucleotides outside the gene matches: 9. Germline lookup yields CDR1 SGHRS and CDR2 YFSETQ. This CDR3 has 17 amino acids. As DNA, the CDR3 is TGCGCCAGCAGCCTACGGACTAGCGGGAGTTCTGCCGGGGAGCTGTTTTTT. Its translation: CASSLRTSGSSAGELFF.

This clone came up once. CDR3 coding DNA: TGCGCCAGCAGCTCGGGACAGGGGAACACTGAAGCTTTCTTT. This translates into CASSSGQGNTEAFF. The J gene is TRBJ1-1, the V gene TRBV4-1; 9 nucleotides line up with TRBD1. The V gene end was trimmed by 5 bases and the J gene end by 1 base; junction bases not matched to a gene: 2. The CDR3 extends over 14 amino acids. CDR1 and CDR2 (germline): MGHRA, YSYEKL.

The chain has TRBV2 and TRBJ1-2, with a possible D match to TRBD1 (6 bases). V lost 3 bases and J lost 7, with 15 bases in between. Germline lookup yields CDR1 SNHLY and CDR2 FYNNEI. The CDR3 contains 14 residues. CDR3: CASSDQGPLSGYTF. For the CDR3, the DNA is TGTGCCAGCAGTGATCAGGGGCCTCTGAGTGGCTACACCTTC.

The genes are TRBV6-1 and TRBJ1-5; no clear D gene. The germline CDR1 and CDR2 sequences are MNHNS and SASEGT. V was cut by 8 bases and J by 7 bases, with 6 bases left in between. This CDR3 comprises 10 residues. The CDR3 region has the DNA TGTGCCAGCCTCGTCCAGCCCCAGCATTTT. It encodes CASLVQPQHF.

The chain employs TRBV6-6 and TRBJ1-2, with a weak D call TRBD1 (6 bases). This CDR3 comprises 14 residues. The germline CDR1 and CDR2 sequences are MNHNY and SVGAGI (reference sequence). Between the trimmed V and J ends, which lost 5 bases and 4 bases, there was a span of 14 bases. The CDR3, as DNA: TGTGCCAGCAGTGGAACGGACAGCAGCTATGGCTACACCTTC. Translating it yields CASSGTDSSYGYTF.

The chain carries TRBV9 and TRBJ1-1, with D possibly being TRBD1 (5 bases). Germline V gene data show CDR1 as SGDLS and CDR2 as YYNGEE. Deletions cut 2 bases from V and 0 bases from J, with 11 bases between. The CDR3 is 15 amino acids. CDR3 DNA: TGTGCCAGCAGCGTTGGGGCTAGTGTGAACACTGAAGCTTTCTTT. It specifies CASSVGASVNTEAFF. Full variable domain (rest looked up from reference TRBV9 and TRBJ1-1): DSGVTQTPKHLITATGQRVTLRCSPRSGDLSVYWYQQSLDQGLQFLIQYYNGEERAKGNILERFSAQQFPDLHSELNLSSLELGDSALYFCASSVGASVNTEAFFGQGTRLTVV.

The gene calls are TRBV2 and TRBJ2-2, with TRBD1 identical over 7 bases. The CDR3 spans 15 residues. Losses at the gene ends were 7 bases for V and 3 bases for J; bases not matched to a gene: 8. Germline V CDR1 and CDR2: SNHLY, FYNNEI. The CDR3, as DNA: TGTGCCAGCAATACCGGGACAGCACACACCGGGGAGCTGTTTTTT. Translated: CASNTGTAHTGELFF. Drawing the rest from reference TRBV2 and TRBJ2-2, the complete variable domain is EPEVTQTPSHQVTQMGQEVILRCVPISNHLYFYWYRQILGQKVEFLVSFYNNEISEKSEIFDDQFSVERPDGSNFTLKIRSTKLEDSAMYFCASNTGTAHTGELFFGEGSRLTVL.

The chain employs TRBV9 and TRBJ1-1, with TRBD1 identical over 9 bases. Germline-derived CDR1 and CDR2 are SGDLS and YYNGEE. The CDR3 runs to 16 residues. The trim removed 4 bases at V and 3 bases at J, leaving 10 bases unmatched. The CDR3 DNA follows: TGTGCCAGCAGCACTAACAGGGGGCGAGGTGACACTGAAGCTTTCTTT. Amino acid sequence: CASSTNRGRGDTEAFF.

The rearrangement uses TRBV13 and TRBJ1-1; TRBD1 might be the D (6 bases). Germline V gene sequence: CDR1 PRHDT, CDR2 FYEKMQ (reference sequence). V shed 6 bases and J shed 4 bases, with 15 bases lying between them. The CDR3 spans 14 residues. The CDR3: CASRLQGKGTEAFF. CDR3 in DNA: TGTGCCAGCAGGTTACAGGGAAAGGGCACTGAAGCTTTCTTT.

The V gene is TRBV10-1, the J gene TRBJ2-1; no firm D call. Trimming stripped 2 bases from V and 3 bases from J, with 8 bases between. Germline V lookup: CDR1 WNHNN, CDR2 SYGVQD (reference sequence). The CDR3 is 14 residues long. The CDR3 DNA sequence: TGCGCCAGCAGTGAGAGAGGCGGCTACAATGAGCAGTTCTTC. This codes for CASSERGGYNEQFF.

CDR3 sequence (DNA): TGTGCCAGCAGCTTAGCCGTAGTATCCTACGAGCAGTACTTC. Its translation: CASSLAVVSYEQYF. The chain has TRBV11-2 and TRBJ2-7; D gene uncertain. The CDR3 is 14 amino acids. Germline V gene lookup returns CDR1 SGHAT and CDR2 FQNNGV. V was clipped by 1 base and J by 1 base, with 8 bases between them.

The rearrangement links TRBV6-5 to TRBJ1-1; maybe TRBD1 (5 bases). The V end was cut by 0 bases, the J end by 3 bases, with 11 bases between. Germline loops: CDR1 MNHEY, CDR2 SVGAGI. The CDR3 loop spans 15 amino acids. CDR3 residues: CASSYSSGRDTEAFF. The DNA for the CDR3 is TGTGCCAGCAGTTACTCGTCAGGGCGAGACACTGAAGCTTTCTTT.

This clone was seen a few times. The gene calls are TRBV6-4 and TRBJ2-3, with D possibly matching TRBD1 (6 bases). V was trimmed by 4 bases and J by 3 bases, leaving 8 bases between them. Germline values: CDR1 MRHNA, CDR2 SNTAGT. CDR3 size: 13 residues. CDR3 in amino acids: CASSAGTTDTQYF. CDR3 coding DNA: TGTGCCAGCAGTGCCGGGACAACAGATACGCAGTATTTT.

This clone was seen repeatedly, ten times or more. V is TRBV30 and J is TRBJ2-5, with TRBD1 matching over 7 bases. V trimming: 4 bases; J trimming: 7 bases; junction bases outside the gene matches: 9. CDR1 GTSNPN and CDR2 SVGIG come from the germline V gene (reference sequence). The CDR3 loop spans 13 amino acids. The CDR3 DNA follows: TGTGCCTGGACTCAACAGGGGACCGGGACCCAGTACTTC. Translating it yields CAWTQQGTGTQYF.

V usage is TRBV19 and J usage is TRBJ1-1; D perhaps matches TRBD1 (5 bases). The CDR3 is 16 amino acids. The V gene's germline CDR1 is LNHDA and CDR2 SQIVND (reference sequence). The ends were cut back, 4 bases at V and 0 bases at J, with 15 bases in the middle. The CDR3 sequence: CASSNPMTALNTEAFF. As DNA, the CDR3 is TGTGCCAGTAGTAACCCCATGACAGCTTTGAACACTGAAGCTTTCTTT.

This clone was detected a few times. The chain carries TRBV7-3 and TRBJ2-3; maybe TRBD2 (6 bases). Germline V gene data show CDR1 as SGHTA and CDR2 as FQGTGA. V lost 5 bases and J 3 bases, leaving 18 bases between the germline ends. The CDR3 length is 16 residues. CDR3 amino acids: CASSLGVRAGTDTQYF. The CDR3 region has the DNA TGTGCCAGCAGCCTAGGGGTGCGGGCGGGAACAGATACGCAGTATTTT.

The gene calls are TRBV4-2 and TRBJ1-1, with TRBD1 matching 8 bases. J lost 5 bases, V lost 3 bases, and 5 bases had no gene match. Germline loops: CDR1 LGHNA, CDR2 YNFKEQ. This CDR3 has 14 residues. Here the CDR3 reads CASSQTTGVTEAFF. Here the CDR3 DNA reads TGTGCCAGCAGCCAGACGACAGGGGTGACTGAAGCTTTCTTT.

This clone was found once. The V gene is TRBV5-1, the J gene TRBJ2-1, with D possibly TRBD2 on 5 matching bases. The germline V gene has CDR1 SGHRS and CDR2 YFSETQ. V shed 2 bases and J shed 8 bases, with 8 bases lying between them. This CDR3 region has 12 residues. The CDR3 bases are TGCGCCAGCAGCTTTGGGAGCGATGAGCAGTTCTTC. This codes for CASSFGSDEQFF. Supplemented by reference TRBV5-1 and TRBJ2-1, the full variable domain reads KAGVTQTPRYLIKTRGQQVTLSCSPISGHRSVSWYQQTPGQGLQFLFEYFSETQRNKGNFPGRFSGRQFSNSRSEMNVSTLELGDSALYLCASSFGSDEQFFGPGTRLTVL.

The rearrangement uses TRBV6-6 and TRBJ1-1; 8 bases are a match to TRBD1. V was clipped by 5 bases and J by 0 bases; unmatched bases: 8. Germline V lookup: CDR1 MNHNY, CDR2 SVGAGI (reference sequence). This CDR3 has 16 residues. The CDR3 is CASSTRDRQLNTEAFF. CDR3 sequence (DNA): TGTGCCAGCAGTACCCGGGACAGGCAATTGAACACTGAAGCTTTCTTT.

This clone was recorded once. This sequence joins TRBV19 and TRBJ2-7; a weak D match, TRBD2 (5 bases). The CDR3 contains 15 residues. Between the trimmed V and J ends, which lost 4 bases and 5 bases, there was a span of 18 bases. From germline, CDR1 is LNHDA and CDR2 SQIVND (reference sequence). The CDR3 DNA reads as TGTGCCAGTAGTAGGGCTAGCCCGGAGGTGGACGAGCAGTACTTC. Translated: CASSRASPEVDEQYF.

The chain carries TRBV5-4 and TRBJ2-5; 13 bases match TRBD2. The J call could be wrong; TRBJ2-7 is a better fit for the DNA end. The CDR3 runs 15 residues. The germline V gene encodes CDR1 SGHNT and CDR2 YYREEE (reference sequence). The CDR3 DNA follows: TGTGCCAGCAGCCGAAGGACTAGCGGGAGCTACGAGCAGTACTTC. Protein: CASSRRTSGSYEQYF.